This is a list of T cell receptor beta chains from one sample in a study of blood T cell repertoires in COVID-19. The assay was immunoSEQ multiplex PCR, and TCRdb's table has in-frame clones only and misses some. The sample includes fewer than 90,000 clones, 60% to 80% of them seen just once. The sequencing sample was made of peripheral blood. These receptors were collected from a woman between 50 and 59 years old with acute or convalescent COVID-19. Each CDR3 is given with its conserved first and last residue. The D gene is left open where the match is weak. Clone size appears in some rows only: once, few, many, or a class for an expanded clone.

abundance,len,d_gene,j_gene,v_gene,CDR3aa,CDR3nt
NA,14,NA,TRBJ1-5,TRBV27,CASSIQGNNQPQHF,TGTGCCAGCAGTATTCAGGGGAACAATCAGCCCCAGCATTTT
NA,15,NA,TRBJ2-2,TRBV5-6,CASSLRGAYAGELFF,TGTGCCAGCAGCTTGCGAGGTGCCTACGCCGGGGAGCTGTTTTTT
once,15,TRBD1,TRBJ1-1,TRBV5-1,CASSPTGEQSTEAFF,TGCGCCAGCAGCCCCACAGGGGAACAGAGCACTGAAGCTTTCTTT
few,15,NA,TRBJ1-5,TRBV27,CASSSDFAGNQPQHF,TGTGCCAGCAGTTCTGATTTTGCGGGCAATCAGCCCCAGCATTTT
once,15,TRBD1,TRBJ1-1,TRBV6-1,CASSELRTGNTEAFF,TGTGCCAGCAGTGAATTGCGGACAGGAAACACTGAAGCTTTCTTT
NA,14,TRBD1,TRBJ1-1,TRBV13,CASSSGGGDTEAFF,TGTGCCAGCAGCTCAGGGGGAGGGGACACTGAAGCTTTCTTT
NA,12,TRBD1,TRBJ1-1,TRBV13,CASSLTGTDFLF,TGTGCCAGCAGCCTCACCGGGACAGATTTCTTATTT
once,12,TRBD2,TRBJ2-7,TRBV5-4,CASSLAGDEQYF,TGTGCCAGCAGCCTGGCGGGAGACGAGCAGTACTTC
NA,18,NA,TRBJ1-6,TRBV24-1,CATSDSPGRSSYNSPLHF,TGTGCCACCAGTGATTCTCCAGGGAGGAGCTCCTATAATTCACCCCTCCACTTT
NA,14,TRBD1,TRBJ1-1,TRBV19,CASSRGQVNTEAFF,TGTGCCAGTAGTCGAGGACAGGTGAACACTGAAGCTTTCTTT
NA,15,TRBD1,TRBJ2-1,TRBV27,CASSLVQGAGNEQFF,TGTGCCAGCAGTTTAGTACAGGGGGCGGGTAATGAGCAGTTCTTC
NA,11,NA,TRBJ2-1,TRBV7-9,CASSPSHEQFF,TGTGCCAGCAGCCCTAGCCATGAGCAGTTCTTC
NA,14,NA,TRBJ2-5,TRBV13,CASSYRAVQETQYF,TGTGCCAGCAGCTACAGGGCAGTTCAAGAGACCCAGTACTTC
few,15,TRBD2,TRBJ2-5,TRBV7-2,CASSTTTSRGETQYF,TGTGCCAGCAGCACCACGACTAGCCGCGGGGAGACCCAGTACTTC
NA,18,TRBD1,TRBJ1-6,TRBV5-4,CASSTSGTGFSYNSPLHF,TGTGCCAGCAGCACCTCCGGGACAGGTTTCTCCTATAATTCACCCCTCCACTTT
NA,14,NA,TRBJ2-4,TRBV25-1,CASGTAGTKNIQYF,TGTGCCAGCGGCACCGCAGGGACCAAAAACATTCAGTACTTC
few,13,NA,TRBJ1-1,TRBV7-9,CAGYSDKNTEAFF,TGTGCCGGTTACAGTGATAAGAACACTGAAGCTTTCTTT
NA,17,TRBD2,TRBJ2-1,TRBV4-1,CASSQDGTSGAHNEQFF,TGCGCCAGCAGCCAAGACGGGACTAGCGGGGCTCACAATGAGCAGTTCTTC
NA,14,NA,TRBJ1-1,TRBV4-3,CASSQVRQGTEAFF,TGCGCCAGCAGCCAAGTTAGGCAGGGGACTGAAGCTTTCTTT
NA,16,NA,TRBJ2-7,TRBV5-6,CASSFQTGLDLYEQYF,TGTGCCAGCAGCTTCCAAACGGGACTGGACCTCTACGAGCAGTACTTC
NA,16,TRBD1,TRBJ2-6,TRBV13,CASSAQTGAGANVLTF,TGTGCCAGCAGCGCCCAGACAGGGGCTGGGGCCAACGTCCTGACTTTC
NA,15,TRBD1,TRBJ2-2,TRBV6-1,CASSVTQGYTGELFF,TGTGCCAGCAGTGTGACACAGGGGTACACCGGGGAGCTGTTTTTT
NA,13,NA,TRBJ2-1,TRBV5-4,CASSLGSYNEQFF,TGTGCCAGCAGCTTGGGGAGCTACAATGAGCAGTTCTTC
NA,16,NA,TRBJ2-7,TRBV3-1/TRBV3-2,CASSHSATTVPYEQYF,TGTGCCAGCAGCCACTCGGCGACCACAGTACCCTACGAGCAGTACTTC
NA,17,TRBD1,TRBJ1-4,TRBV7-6,CASSDHRGRSVDEKLFF,TGTGCCAGCAGCGATCACAGGGGGCGGTCGGTGGATGAAAAACTGTTTTTT
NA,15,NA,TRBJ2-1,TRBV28,CASSFLTGGDNEQFF,TGTGCCAGCAGTTTTCTCACAGGGGGGGACAATGAGCAGTTCTTC
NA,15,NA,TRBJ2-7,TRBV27,CASSSAGAGTYEQYF,TGTGCCAGCAGTTCAGCGGGCGCGGGCACCTACGAGCAGTACTTC
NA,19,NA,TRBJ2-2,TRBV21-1,CASSRTGRPPQSNTGELFF,TGTGCCAGCAGCAGAACAGGGAGACCCCCGCAATCGAACACCGGGGAGCTGTTTTTT
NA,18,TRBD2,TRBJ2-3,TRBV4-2,CASSPLAGGTSSTDTQYF,TGTGCCAGCAGCCCCTTAGCGGGGGGGACGTCTAGCACAGATACGCAGTATTTT
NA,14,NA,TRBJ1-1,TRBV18,CASSPTTKGVIAFF,TGTGCCAGCTCACCCACTACCAAGGGGGTAATAGCTTTCTTT
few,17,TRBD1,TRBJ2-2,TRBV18,CASSPPRQGAWTGELFF,TGTGCCAGCTCACCACCGAGGCAGGGGGCTTGGACCGGGGAGCTGTTTTTT
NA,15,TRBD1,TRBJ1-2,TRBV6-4,CASSPEAGGVYGYTF,TGTGCCAGCAGCCCCGAGGCAGGGGGAGTCTATGGCTACACCTTC
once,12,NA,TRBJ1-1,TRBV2,CASSGGRTEAFF,TGTGCCAGCAGTGGAGGGCGGACCGAAGCTTTCTTT
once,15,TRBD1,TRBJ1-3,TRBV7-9,CASSEDRRNGNTIYF,TGTGCCAGCAGCGAGGACAGGCGAAATGGAAACACCATATATTTT
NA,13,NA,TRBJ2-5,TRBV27,CASAWKGSETQYF,TGTGCCAGCGCTTGGAAGGGGTCAGAGACCCAGTACTTC
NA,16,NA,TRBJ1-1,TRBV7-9,CASSLALGGTNTEAFF,TGTGCCAGCAGCTTAGCGCTAGGGGGAACGAACACTGAAGCTTTCTTT
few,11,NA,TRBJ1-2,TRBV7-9,CASSPHEGYTF,TGTGCCAGCAGCCCCCACGAGGGCTACACCTTC
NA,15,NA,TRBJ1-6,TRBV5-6,CASSLRGRYNSPLHF,TGTGCCAGCAGCTTGCGAGGGCGCTATAATTCACCCCTCCACTTT
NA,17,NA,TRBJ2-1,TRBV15,CATSRGSSASRVNEQFF,TGTGCCACCAGCAGAGGTTCATCGGCTAGCCGGGTCAATGAGCAGTTCTTC
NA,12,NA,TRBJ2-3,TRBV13,CASHSRTDTQYF,TGTGCCAGCCACTCACGGACAGATACGCAGTATTTT
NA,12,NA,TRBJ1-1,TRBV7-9,CASRSGTFEAFF,TGTGCCAGCAGATCCGGGACATTTGAAGCTTTCTTT
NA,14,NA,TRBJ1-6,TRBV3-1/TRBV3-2,CASSQEVRGSPLHF,TGTGCCAGCAGCCAAGAGGTCAGGGGCTCACCCCTCCACTTT
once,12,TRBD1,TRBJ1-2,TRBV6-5,CASNRGTDGYTF,TGTGCCAGTAACAGGGGGACGGATGGCTACACCTTC
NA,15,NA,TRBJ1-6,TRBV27,CASSPQGVHNSPLHF,TGTGCCAGCAGTCCCCAAGGGGTACACAATTCACCCCTCCACTTT
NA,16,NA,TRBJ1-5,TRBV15,CATSRSVGVSNQPQHF,TGTGCCACCAGCAGAAGTGTAGGGGTTAGCAATCAGCCCCAGCATTTT
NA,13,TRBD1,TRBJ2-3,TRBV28,CASRDRGRDTQYF,TGTGCCAGCAGGGACAGGGGGAGGGATACGCAGTATTTT
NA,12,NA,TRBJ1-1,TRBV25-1,CASGGAGTEAFF,TGTGCCAGCGGGGGCGCGGGCACTGAAGCTTTCTTT
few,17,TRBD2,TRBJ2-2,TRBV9,CASSEGLAGAYTGELFF,TGTGCCAGCAGCGAGGGACTAGCGGGGGCCTACACCGGGGAGCTGTTTTTT
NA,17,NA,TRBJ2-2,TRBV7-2,CASSHPQSGGSTGELFF,TGTGCCAGCAGCCATCCTCAGTCCGGGGGAAGCACCGGGGAGCTGTTTTTT
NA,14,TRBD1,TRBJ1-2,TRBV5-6,CASSPGQGNYGYTF,TGTGCCAGCAGCCCGGGACAGGGCAACTATGGCTACACCTTC
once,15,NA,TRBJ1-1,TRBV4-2,CASSQDQGMNTEAFF,TGTGCCAGCAGCCAAGATCAGGGTATGAACACTGAAGCTTTCTTT
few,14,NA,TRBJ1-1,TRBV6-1,CASSEVLAGGKAFF,TGTGCCAGCAGTGAAGTCCTCGCAGGCGGGAAAGCTTTCTTT
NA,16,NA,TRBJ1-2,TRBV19,CASSNGRQDSNYGYTF,TGTGCCAGTAGTAATGGAAGACAGGATAGTAACTATGGCTACACCTTC
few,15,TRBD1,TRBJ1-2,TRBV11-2,CASSSSQGVKHGYTF,TGTGCCAGCAGCTCGAGCCAGGGGGTAAAACATGGCTACACCTTC
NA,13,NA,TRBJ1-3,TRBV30,CAWKGGSGNTIYF,TGTGCCTGGAAAGGGGGCTCTGGAAACACCATATATTTT